A single sample gave rise to the 23 T cell receptor beta chains below, sequenced in a study of blood T cell repertoires in COVID-19 (dated by TCRdb to about 2020). Preparation of the library involved the immunoSEQ multiplex PCR assay. As stored in TCRdb, this immuneACCESS dataset retains in-frame rearrangements with V and J assigned. A fraction of the clones does not appear; measured against another copy, unresolved V genes explain less than half of the discrepancy, and the remainder lacks a known reason. The sample table contains 87,000 or so clones; only one count was recorded for approximately 86% of them. In total, the top ten clones hold approximately 2.9% of the sample. The sample comprised peripheral blood. The receptors were gathered from a woman in her 50s with active or convalescent COVID-19.

This chain uses TRBV7-9 with TRBJ1-1, with 7 positions matching TRBD1. Germline V gene data show CDR1 as SEHNR and CDR2 as FQNEAQ (reference sequence). The J segment lost 4 bases and the V segment lost 1 base, leaving 3 bases of the junction unmatched. The CDR3 sequence is 14 residues long. The CDR3 protein is CASSLVGTATEAFF. In nucleotides, the CDR3 is TGTGCCAGCAGCTTAGTGGGGACAGCCACTGAAGCTTTCTTT.

The rearrangement joins TRBV3-1 (or the pseudogene TRBV3-2) to TRBJ1-5; weak D call: TRBD1 (6 bases). Looked up from germline, CDR1 is LGHDT and CDR2 is YNNKEL (reference sequence). V lost 4 bases and J lost 6, with 19 bases in between. The CDR3 is made up of 16 amino acids. CDR3 nucleotides: TGTGCCAGCAGCCTCGAAGGCGGGGGGCTGAGTCAGCCCCAGCATTTT. Translation: CASSLEGGGLSQPQHF.

The chain employs TRBV5-1 and TRBJ2-3, with 7 bases that match TRBD2. The J segment lost 0 bases and the V segment lost 4 bases, leaving 2 bases of the junction unmatched. The CDR3 is 14 residues long. Germline loops: CDR1 SGHRS, CDR2 YFSETQ. CDR3 sequence (DNA): TGCGCCAGCAGCAGCGGGGACAGCACAGATACGCAGTATTTT. Its translation: CASSSGDSTDTQYF. Together with reference TRBV5-1 and TRBJ2-3, the CDR3 gives the full variable domain: KAGVTQTPRYLIKTRGQQVTLSCSPISGHRSVSWYQQTPGQGLQFLFEYFSETQRNKGNFPGRFSGRQFSNSRSEMNVSTLELGDSALYLCASSSGDSTDTQYFGPGTRLTVL.

The chain recombines TRBV4-3 with TRBJ2-3, with 13 bases lining up with TRBD2. The V and J ends lost 0 bases and 4 bases, in that order; junction bases with no gene match: 1. Germline V CDR1 and CDR2: LGHNA, YSLEER. This CDR3 has 16 residues. CDR3 loop: CASSQETSGGADTQYF. The CDR3 nucleotides read TGCGCCAGCAGCCAAGAAACTAGCGGGGGGGCAGATACGCAGTATTTT.

This sequence joins TRBV6-5 and TRBJ2-1; no reliable D call. Germline V gene data show CDR1 as MNHEY and CDR2 as SVGAGI. CDR3 length: 15 residues. The V gene lost 7 bases and the J gene lost 0 bases, with 13 bases spanning the gap. The CDR3 DNA sequence: TGTGCCAGCACAGGCAGATTAAGCTCCTACAATGAGCAGTTCTTC. This gives the protein CASTGRLSSYNEQFF.

This clone was recorded once. This sequence joins TRBV5-1 and TRBJ2-7; 10 bases are a match to TRBD2. The germline V gene encodes CDR1 SGHRS and CDR2 YFSETQ. V gave up 3 bases and J gave up 5 bases; unmatched junction bases: 11. The CDR3 loop spans 16 amino acids. CDR3 amino acids: CASSSLAGGPVDEQYF. CDR3 bases: TGCGCCAGCAGCTCATTAGCGGGGGGTCCGGTCGACGAGCAGTACTTC.

The chain uses TRBV14 and TRBJ2-7, with TRBD1 matching over 7 bases. Germline CDR1 SGHDN, CDR2 FVKESK. This CDR3 is 14 amino acids long. J lost 12 bases, V lost 1 base, and 12 bases had no gene match. This chain's CDR3 is CASSQGGTVPTSYF. The CDR3 region has the DNA TGTGCCAGCAGCCAAGGTGGGACAGTTCCAACGTCGTACTTC.

This rearrangement joins TRBV20-1 to TRBJ1-6, with a tentative D call TRBD1 (5 bases). Trimming left V 3 bases short and J 10 bases short, with 13 bases between. The CDR3 is 13 residues long. CDR1 is DFQATT, CDR2 SNEGSKA, per germline (reference sequence). CDR3 nucleotides: TGCAGTGCTAGTTATGGGGGGGACTCACCCCTCCACTTT. Amino acids: CSASYGGDSPLHF.

The chain recombines TRBV5-6 with TRBJ2-4, with 7 bases lining up with TRBD1. Germline CDR1 and CDR2: SGHDT and YYEEEE. The CDR3 covers 18 residues. J lost 0 bases, V lost 0 bases, and 9 bases had no gene match. The CDR3 spells CASSLGAEQGLAKNIQYF. For the CDR3, the DNA is TGTGCCAGCAGCTTGGGAGCCGAACAGGGGCTAGCCAAAAACATTCAGTACTTC.

The CDR3 sequence is CAWSSGGAGEQFF. Here the CDR3 DNA reads TGTGCCTGGAGTAGCGGGGGGGCCGGTGAGCAGTTCTTC. The chain employs TRBV30 and TRBJ2-1; 10 nucleotides match TRBD2. CDR3 size: 13 residues. CDR1 and CDR2 from the germline V gene are GTSNPN and SVGIG (reference sequence). V lost 2 bases to trimming and J lost 9 bases; unmatched junction nucleotides: 4.

The J gene is TRBJ2-7, the V gene TRBV27; D remains ambiguous. The CDR3 has 15 residues. CDR1 MNHEY and CDR2 SMNVEV come from the germline V gene (reference sequence). V lost 4 bases, J lost 6 bases, and 19 bases lay in between. The CDR3 region has the DNA TGTGCCAGCAGTTCCCTCACCCTGGGCCCAAGCGAGCAGTACTTC. Encoded protein: CASSSLTLGPSEQYF.

V is TRBV29-1 and J is TRBJ1-1; 9 bases agree with TRBD1. J gave up 10 bases and V 6 bases, and 3 bases lay outside the gene matches. The CDR3 has 10 residues. The V gene's germline CDR1 is SQVTM and CDR2 ANQGSEA. The CDR3 DNA is TGCAGCGTGGCGGACAGGGGAGCTTTCTTT. As protein: CSVADRGAFF.

The chain couples TRBV7-9 to TRBJ1-2; the D is unclear. Germline CDR1 SEHNR, CDR2 FQNEAQ (reference sequence). V was shortened by 3 bases and J by 6 bases, with 14 bases between the two germline ends. The CDR3 has 14 amino acids. CDR3 region: CASSFIFQGDGYTF. In nucleotides, the CDR3 is TGTGCCAGCAGCTTTATTTTCCAAGGAGATGGCTACACCTTC.

The chain combines TRBV6-5 with TRBJ1-1; D possibly corresponds to TRBD1 (6 bases). From germline, CDR1 is MNHEY and CDR2 SVGAGI. The CDR3 runs 14 residues. V lost 5 bases, J lost 4 bases, and 14 bases lay in between. The CDR3, as DNA: TGTGCCAGCAGTCTTCCAGGGGTGGGCACTGAAGCTTTCTTT. Protein sequence: CASSLPGVGTEAFF.

This chain joins TRBV27 and TRBJ2-7; D possibly corresponds to TRBD1 (6 bases). This CDR3 spans 18 amino acids. Germline values: CDR1 MNHEY, CDR2 SMNVEV (reference sequence). V lost 2 bases to trimming and J lost 0 bases, with 20 bases between them. This CDR3 reads CASSLKPRVAGASYEQYF. In nucleotides, the CDR3 is TGTGCCAGCAGTTTAAAACCCCGGGTCGCAGGGGCCTCCTACGAGCAGTACTTC.

This chain links TRBV30 with TRBJ1-2; D perhaps matches TRBD1 (6 bases). CDR1 is GTSNPN, CDR2 SVGIG, per germline (reference sequence). V shed 0 bases and J shed 4 bases, with 9 bases lying between them. The CDR3 covers 13 residues. This CDR3 is CAWSVLGGYGYTF. In nucleotides, the CDR3 is TGTGCCTGGAGTGTCCTAGGGGGCTATGGCTACACCTTC.

The V gene is TRBV25-1, the J gene TRBJ1-4, with 7 bases lining up with TRBD1. Per germline, CDR1 MGHDK and CDR2 SYGVNS. The J segment lost 5 bases and the V segment lost 4 bases, leaving 10 bases of the junction unmatched. This CDR3 is 16 amino acids long. This chain's CDR3 is CASSALRTGENEKLFF. DNA of the CDR3: TGTGCCAGCAGTGCCCTCAGGACAGGAGAAAATGAAAAACTGTTTTTT.

The chain uses TRBV16 and TRBJ1-1, with a tentative D call TRBD1 (5 bases). Germline values: CDR1 KGHSY, CDR2 FQNENV. V was pared by 1 base and J by 7 bases, with 10 bases between. The CDR3 length is 13 residues. The CDR3 sequence: CASSQLGGGEAFF. The CDR3 DNA reads TGTGCCAGCAGCCAATTGGGCGGGGGTGAAGCTTTCTTT.

A note on this clone: The sample carries other DNA sequences with the same CDR3. The V and J genes are TRBV12-3 or TRBV12-4 and TRBJ2-7; TRBD1 might be the D (6 bases). This CDR3 has 11 amino acids. Trimming took 5 bases from V and 4 from J, leaving 6 bases between them. As DNA, the CDR3 is TGTGCCAGCAGTCAGGGGTACGAGCAGTACTTC. It codes for CASSQGYEQYF.

The V call is TRBV7-3, the J call TRBJ2-3, with a weak D call TRBD2 (7 bases). Germline V lookup: CDR1 SGHTA, CDR2 FQGTGA. The V gene lost 2 bases and the J gene lost 1 base, with 10 bases spanning the gap. The CDR3 consists of 15 residues. As DNA, the CDR3 is TGTGCCAGCAGCTTACGGGGGGCCCGCACAGATACGCAGTATTTT. This encodes CASSLRGARTDTQYF.

This clone has only a few counts. This CDR3 reads CASSLDAGVDGYTF. CDR3 DNA sequence: TGCGCCAGCAGCTTGGATGCAGGGGTGGATGGCTACACCTTC. The chain carries TRBV5-1 and TRBJ1-2; possible D gene TRBD1, 6 bases. The CDR3 length is 14 residues. V lost 0 bases, J lost 6 bases, and 12 bases lay in between. Germline V gives CDR1 SGHRS, CDR2 YFSETQ.

For the CDR3, the DNA is TGTGCCAGCAGCTTAGACGCAGGGAATAACTATGGCTACACCTTC. Translated, it gives CASSLDAGNNYGYTF. V gene TRBV7-6 combines with J gene TRBJ1-2; D is possibly TRBD1 (5 bases). The CDR3 consists of 15 residues. Germline V lookup: CDR1 SGHVS, CDR2 FNYEAQ. Trimming took 1 base from V and 1 from J, leaving 10 bases between them.

The V call is TRBV5-6, the J call TRBJ2-1; D unclear. The CDR3 is 16 residues long. Trimming removed 1 base from V and 5 bases from J, with 16 bases in between. The germline V gene has CDR1 SGHDT and CDR2 YYEEEE. CDR3 nucleotide sequence: TGTGCCAGCAGCTTGAACTTAGGCAGGAAGAACAATGAGCAGTTCTTC. Protein sequence: CASSLNLGRKNNEQFF.